Each of the 20 T cell receptor beta chains below was sequenced from the same sample in a study of blood T cell repertoires in COVID-19. Sequencing was performed with immunoSEQ multiplex PCR; in TCRdb, only in-frame clones are kept and a portion is missing. Of hundreds of thousands of clones detected, around 89% appear once; the ten largest clones hold 4.1%. The specimen sequenced was PBMCs or T cells enriched from blood (not recorded which). Receptor source: a woman aged 30 to 39 who had recovered from COVID-19.

The rearrangement uses TRBV29-1 and TRBJ2-7, with TRBD1 identical over 8 bases. The CDR3 runs 14 residues. V shed 6 bases, J shed 0 bases, and the junction held 7 bases outside the gene matches. From germline, CDR1 is SQVTM and CDR2 ANQGSEA. The CDR3 DNA reads TGCAGCGTGAAGGGACAGGCGAGCTCCTACGAGCAGTACTTC. Its translation is CSVKGQASSYEQYF.

This clone is a singleton in its sample. The chain uses TRBV6-4 and TRBJ1-5; 7 positions agree with TRBD1. V gave up 2 bases and J gave up 0 bases; unmatched junction bases: 16. The CDR3 totals 20 residues. In germline, CDR1 is MRHNA, CDR2 SNTAGT. The CDR3 loop is CASSDREVRDSLYSNQPQHF. CDR3 in DNA: TGTGCCAGCAGTGACCGGGAAGTAAGGGACAGCCTTTATAGCAATCAGCCCCAGCATTTT.

The V call is TRBV5-5, the J call TRBJ1-5; D not resolved. Germline V gene sequence: CDR1 SGHKS, CDR2 YYEKEE (reference sequence). Trimming pared 2 bases from V and 7 bases from J, leaving 16 bases between. This CDR3 comprises 15 residues. The CDR3 here is CASSFTSREGQPQHF. The CDR3 bases are TGTGCCAGCAGCTTCACGTCGAGGGAAGGCCAGCCCCAGCATTTT.

The chain combines TRBV19 with TRBJ2-7; D is unclear. The CDR3 is 15 residues long. V was shortened by 5 bases and J by 7 bases, with 21 bases between the two germline ends. CDR1 LNHDA and CDR2 SQIVND come from the germline V gene (reference sequence). CDR3 nucleotides: TGTGCCAGTAGTCTCCACCTCGCGAGGTCGGAGGAGCAGTACTTC. Translation gives CASSLHLARSEEQYF. The full variable domain, in which reference TRBV19 and TRBJ2-7 provide the parts outside the CDR3, is DGGITQSPKYLFRKEGQNVTLSCEQNLNHDAMYWYRQDPGQGLRLIYYSQIVNDFQKGDIAEGYSVSREKKESFPLTVTSAQKNPTAFYLCASSLHLARSEEQYFGPGTRLTVT.

The count of this clone is one. The chain carries TRBV11-2 and TRBJ2-7; maybe TRBD2 (5 bases). V dropped 4 bases and J dropped 2 bases, with 12 bases sitting between them. The CDR3 runs to 14 residues. Germline CDR1 and CDR2: SGHAT and FQNNGV. DNA of the CDR3: TGTGCCAGCAGCTCTACAGTGGGAGCCTACGAGCAGTACTTC. It yields the protein CASSSTVGAYEQYF.

The genes are TRBV7-2 and TRBJ2-4; 12 nucleotides agree with TRBD2. V was pared by 5 bases and J by 7 bases, with 6 bases of the junction left unmatched. CDR1 and CDR2 (germline): SGHTA, FQGNSA. The CDR3 extends over 15 amino acids. DNA for the CDR3: TGTGCCAGCAGCGTGACTAGCGGGAGCGCGAACATTCAGTACTTC. This sequence encodes CASSVTSGSANIQYF.

The CDR3 loop reads CASRTGGSGYTF. CDR3 sequence (DNA): TGTGCCAGTAGGACAGGGGGCTCTGGCTACACCTTC. This sequence joins TRBV19 and TRBJ1-2, with 10 positions matching TRBD1. V was pared by 6 bases and J by 7 bases, with 2 bases of the junction left unmatched. The CDR3 is 12 residues long. Germline CDR1 is LNHDA and CDR2 is SQIVND (reference sequence).

The rearrangement uses TRBV7-2 and TRBJ1-1, with D possibly being TRBD1 (5 bases). The germline V gene has CDR1 SGHTA and CDR2 FQGNSA. This CDR3 has 15 amino acids. Deletions cut 5 bases from V and 1 base from J, with 14 bases between. DNA of the CDR3: TGTGCCAGCAGCGTCCATCCGGGGGAGAACACTGAAGCTTTCTTT. Its translation: CASSVHPGENTEAFF.

The chain combines TRBV14 with TRBJ2-2; 12 bases are shared with TRBD1. The germline V gene encodes CDR1 SGHDN and CDR2 FVKESK. V shed 4 bases and J 8 bases; nucleotides not matched to a gene: 14. This CDR3 comprises 18 residues. CDR3 loop: CASSPGTGGPVRIGELFF. Here the CDR3 DNA reads TGTGCCAGCAGCCCCGGGACAGGGGGCCCTGTGCGTATTGGGGAGCTGTTTTTT.

The chain couples TRBV11-2 to TRBJ2-1, with TRBD2 matching 11 bases. V gave up 3 bases and J gave up 8 bases; unmatched junction bases: 12. Germline V gives CDR1 SGHAT, CDR2 FQNNGV. The CDR3 length is 17 residues. The CDR3 region has the DNA TGTGCCAGCAGCTTGACAAGTGCTAGCGGGAGGTTCTATGAGCAGTTCTTC. Protein: CASSLTSASGRFYEQFF.

The V and J genes are TRBV6-6 and TRBJ1-2; no definite D call. Germline V gene lookup returns CDR1 MNHNY and CDR2 SVGAGI (reference sequence). CDR3 size: 10 residues. Trimming removed 8 bases from V and 7 bases from J, with 8 bases in between. The CDR3 DNA reads as TGTGCCAGCGAATCGGTTGGCTACACCTTC. Amino acids: CASESVGYTF.

The rearrangement uses TRBV12-3 or TRBV12-4 and TRBJ1-1, with 11 bases identical to TRBD1. The CDR3 runs 13 residues. V dropped 0 bases and J dropped 13; count of bases not matched to a gene: 4. DNA of the CDR3: TGTGCCAGCAGTTTAGCTTTGGGACAGGGGGTTTTCTTT. Protein: CASSLALGQGVFF.

The V gene is TRBV9, the J gene TRBJ2-7; D may match TRBD1 or TRBD2 (6 bases each). Germline lookup yields CDR1 SGDLS and CDR2 YYNGEE. V was cut by 4 bases and J by 7 bases, with 18 bases left in between. The CDR3 covers 14 residues. The CDR3 DNA reads as TGTGCCAGCAGCCTAGGGGGGCGGCTGGAAGAGCAGTACTTC. Encoded protein: CASSLGGRLEEQYF.

The CDR3 here is CATGTSGASSYNEQFF. CDR3 sequence (DNA): TGTGCCACCGGGACTAGCGGGGCTAGCTCCTACAATGAGCAGTTCTTC. This chain joins TRBV7-8 and TRBJ2-1; 13 bases fit TRBD2. V lost 10 bases to trimming and J lost 0 bases; unmatched junction nucleotides: 6. Germline lookup yields CDR1 SGHVS and CDR2 FQNEAQ. CDR3 size: 16 residues.

This clone was counted only a few times. V usage is TRBV4-3 and J usage is TRBJ2-7; maybe TRBD2 (5 bases). CDR3 length: 18 residues. Germline values: CDR1 LGHNA, CDR2 YSLEER. Trimming cost V 2 bases and J 4 bases, with 24 bases left between them. This CDR3 is CASSQTVQLRTGRYEQYF. The CDR3 nucleotides read TGCGCCAGCAGCCAAACCGTTCAACTCAGGACGGGGAGATACGAGCAGTACTTC.

This chain joins TRBV28 and TRBJ2-5; 12 positions agree with TRBD2. V lost 6 bases, J lost 4 bases, and 3 bases stayed unmatched. The CDR3 consists of 14 residues. Germline CDR1 and CDR2: MDHEN and SYDVKM. CDR3 protein: CASRRGLAGETQYF. The CDR3 coding sequence is TGTGCCAGCAGGCGGGGACTAGCGGGAGAGACCCAGTACTTC.

The V and J genes are TRBV7-3 and TRBJ2-5, with 10 bases aligning to TRBD1. This CDR3 comprises 14 residues. V dropped 4 bases and J dropped 5; count of bases not matched to a gene: 4. Germline CDR1 SGHTA, CDR2 FQGTGA. In DNA form, the CDR3 reads TGTGCCAGCAGCTCGACAGGGGGCCGGGAGACCCAGTACTTC. Translating it yields CASSSTGGRETQYF.

This chain joins TRBV28 and TRBJ1-2; D remains ambiguous. CDR3 size: 12 residues. Trimming shortened V by 2 bases and J by 4 bases, and 5 bases separated the two germline ends. Germline V gives CDR1 MDHEN, CDR2 SYDVKM. CDR3 DNA sequence: TGTGCCAGCAGTTTAGAACTCTATGGCTACACCTTC. It codes for CASSLELYGYTF.

The rearrangement links TRBV6-1 to TRBJ1-5; the D gene is possibly TRBD1 (6 bases). V dropped 4 bases and J dropped 3 bases, with 19 bases sitting between them. Germline V CDR1 and CDR2: MNHNS, SASEGT. The CDR3 spans 17 residues. The chain's CDR3 is CASSAAAGGAVNQPQHF. The CDR3 DNA is TGTGCCAGCAGTGCGGCCGCGGGGGGGGCCGTCAATCAGCCCCAGCATTTT.

The chain joins TRBV5-1 to TRBJ1-2, with D possibly being TRBD1 (6 bases). There are 14 residues in the CDR3. Germline CDR1 reads SGHRS; CDR2 reads YFSETQ. The V gene lost 4 bases and the J gene lost 6 bases, with 16 bases spanning the gap. DNA of the CDR3: TGCGCCAGCAGCGGAGGACAGAAGAGTAATGGCTACACCTTC. Protein product: CASSGGQKSNGYTF.